The 29 T cell receptor beta chains below all came from one sample that was sequenced in a study of blood T cells in healthy people across ages. Together with a sample-barcoded 5' primer, a J-beta primer mix was included in a second PCR lasting roughly 6 to 12 cycles. TCRdb reanalysed the 5' RACE reads using MiXCR and keeps one entry per CDR3 protein. The sample carries some 1.5 million distinct CDR3 sequences, under 30% recorded once. The sequenced sample was blood. The receptor set was obtained from a young woman in good health.

Of note for this clonotype: A much larger clone lies a single base off, so this may be a read error. This chain connects TRBV12-3 or TRBV12-4 to TRBJ1-5; D is uncertain. The V and J ends lost 5 bases and 2 bases respectively, with 13 bases between them. This CDR3 comprises 15 residues. The DNA of the CDR3 is TGTGCCAGCAGTCAGCAGTCCGGGGGCAATCAGCCCCAGCATTTT. This sequence encodes CASSQQSGGNQPQHF.

This clonotype appeared once. The rearrangement joins TRBV20-1 to TRBJ2-3; 9 bases are a match to TRBD2. This CDR3 is built from 16 residues. Per germline, CDR1 DFQATT and CDR2 SNEGSKA (reference sequence). J was trimmed by 2 bases and V by 0 bases; bases with no gene match: 6. CDR3 loop: CSARDGLAGTTDTQYF. Written as DNA, the CDR3 is TGCAGTGCTAGAGATGGCCTAGCGGGAACCACAGATACGCAGTATTTT.

As regards this clonotype: At one end the junction does not follow the germline gene, possibly because of a read error. The rearrangement uses TRBV20-1 and TRBJ1-1; D not resolved. This CDR3 has 14 residues. Germline CDR1 reads DFQATT; CDR2 reads SNEGSKA (reference sequence). CDR3 sequence: CSARVEDSNTEVFF. The CDR3 bases are TGCAGCGCTAGAGTCGAGGACTCGAACACTGAAGTTTTCTTT.

Remarks on this clonotype: Because it lacks the conserved phenylalanine or tryptophan at the end, this CDR3 is likely a read error. V and J are TRBV7-2 and TRBJ2-2; the match to TRBD1 covers 12 bases. The germline CDR1 and CDR2 sequences are SGHTA and FQGNSA. The CDR3 length is 19 residues. The V gene end was trimmed by 1 base and the J gene end by 4 bases; junction bases not matched to a gene: 10. The DNA for the CDR3 is TGTGCCAGCAGCTTAGGGCTAGTTCGGGACAGGGGGCTCACCGGGGAGCTGTTTTTG. It encodes CASSLGLVRDRGLTGELFL.

This clonotype was detected many times. The chain combines TRBV12-3 or TRBV12-4 with TRBJ2-1, with D possibly being TRBD1 (6 bases). Trimming removed 4 bases at V and 5 bases at J, with 15 bases between. The CDR3 consists of 15 residues. The CDR3 is CASSSPDSRHNEQFF. CDR3 nucleotides: TGTGCCAGCAGTTCCCCGGACAGCCGCCACAATGAGCAGTTCTTC.

The chain joins TRBV12-3 or TRBV12-4 to TRBJ1-5; no reliable D call. Trimming took off 6 bases at V and 1 base at J, with 13 bases between the two ends. This CDR3 contains 15 residues. The CDR3 here is CASSLQTTSNQPQHF. The CDR3 DNA is TGTGCCAGCAGCTTACAAACTACGAGCAATCAGCCCCAGCATTTT.

This clonotype was counted only a few times. CDR3 sequence reads: CASSGGGATNEQFF. Written as DNA, the CDR3 is TGCGCCAGCAGTGGCGGGGGGGCGACAAATGAGCAGTTCTTC. The chain joins TRBV5-1 to TRBJ2-1; 9 bases are a match to TRBD2. Germline V lookup: CDR1 SGHRS, CDR2 YFSETQ. The junction had 7 bases not matched to a gene; V was cut back by 5 bases and J by 7 bases. The CDR3 is 14 residues long. The variable domain in full, with the rest retrieved from reference TRBV5-1 and TRBJ2-1, is KAGVTQTPRYLIKTRGQQVTLSCSPISGHRSVSWYQQTPGQGLQFLFEYFSETQRNKGNFPGRFSGRQFSNSRSEMNVSTLELGDSALYLCASSGGGATNEQFFGPGTRLTVL.

This clonotype came up a few times. The J gene is TRBJ1-5, the V gene TRBV12-3 or TRBV12-4; tentative D call: TRBD1 (5 bases). V dropped 5 bases and J dropped 6 bases, with 14 bases sitting between them. The CDR3 spans 14 residues. The CDR3 loop is CASSVDSTAQPQHF. CDR3 in DNA: TGTGCCAGCAGTGTAGACAGTACCGCTCAGCCCCAGCATTTT.

This clonotype has more than one count but fewer than ten. The rearrangement uses TRBV7-3 and TRBJ2-5; tentative D call: TRBD1 (5 bases). Germline V gene data show CDR1 as SGHTA and CDR2 as FQGTGA. The CDR3 loop spans 14 amino acids. The germline V and J ends were trimmed by 4 bases and 11 bases, with 20 bases remaining between them. The CDR3 loop is CASSSRQHSNEQYF. DNA of the CDR3: TGTGCCAGCAGCTCCCGACAGCATTCCAATGAGCAGTACTTC.

A few counts support this clonotype. V and J are TRBV29-1 and TRBJ2-1, with 9 positions matching TRBD2. With 1 base clipped from V and 8 bases from J, the junction kept 9 bases outside the gene matches. This CDR3 has 15 amino acids. Germline V CDR1 and CDR2: SQVTM, ANQGSEA. The CDR3 loop is CSVEGIAGVIDEQFF. The CDR3 DNA sequence: TGCAGCGTTGAAGGAATAGCGGGAGTTATCGATGAGCAGTTCTTC.

In DNA form, the CDR3 reads TGTGCCAGCAGCGTAGGGTCCGTAAGCACAGATACGCAGTATTTT. Its translation: CASSVGSVSTDTQYF. The chain links TRBV9 to TRBJ2-3; no clear D. CDR1 and CDR2 from the germline V gene are SGDLS and YYNGEE. The V end lost 0 bases, the J end lost 0 bases, and 8 bases lay between the germline ends. This CDR3 has 15 residues.

This clonotype was counted between two and nine times. The chain is built from TRBV9 and TRBJ2-3; no clear D. V was shortened by 0 bases and J by 5 bases, with 4 bases between the two germline ends. The germline CDR1 and CDR2 sequences are SGDLS and YYNGEE. This CDR3 has 12 amino acids. The CDR3 coding sequence is TGTGCCAGCAGCGTAGATCAAGATACGCAGTATTTT. Its translation: CASSVDQDTQYF.

Comment on this clonotype: With a much larger clone just one base away, this may be a read error. The chain combines TRBV5-1 with TRBJ2-3; the match to TRBD2 covers 7 bases. Germline V gene sequence: CDR1 SGHRS, CDR2 YFSETQ. The CDR3 is 15 residues long. Written as DNA, the CDR3 is TGCGTCAGCAGCAGGCGGGAGCTGCCCACAGATACGCAGTATTTT. Translated: CVSSRRELPTDTQYF.

This chain joins TRBV3-1 and TRBJ1-6; 9 bases are a match to TRBD1. V shed 0 bases, J shed 13 bases, and the junction held 7 bases outside the gene matches. This CDR3 spans 15 amino acids. Germline loops: CDR1 LGHDT, CDR2 YNNKEL (reference sequence). CDR3 sequence reads: CASSQEGQGLSPLHF. CDR3 coding DNA: TGTGCCAGCAGCCAAGAGGGACAGGGACTTTCTCCCCTCCACTTT.

This sequence joins TRBV7-9 and TRBJ2-3; 8 bases match TRBD1. This CDR3 spans 16 amino acids. The germline CDR1 and CDR2 sequences are SEHNR and FQNEAQ (reference sequence). The J segment lost 4 bases and the V segment lost 6 bases, leaving 12 bases of the junction unmatched. This CDR3 is CASRLPGQGIADTQYF. CDR3 nucleotides: TGTGCCAGCAGGTTGCCAGGACAGGGTATCGCAGATACGCAGTATTTT.

As concerns this clonotype: A much bigger clone sits one base away, suggesting this may be a read error. The J gene is TRBJ2-5, the V gene TRBV10-3; tentative D call: TRBD1 (5 bases). Trimming left V 0 bases short and J 3 bases short, with 8 bases between. This CDR3 is built from 14 residues. Germline loops: CDR1 ENHRY, CDR2 SYGVKD. CDR3 sequence reads: CAISESIGEETQYF. The CDR3 coding sequence is TGTGCCATCAGTGAGTCGATAGGGGAAGAGACCCAGTACTTC.

With respect to this clonotype: A read error is possible here, since a much larger clone lies one base away. J is TRBJ2-7 and V is TRBV29-1; D assignment may be TRBD1 or TRBD2 (5 bases each). This CDR3 is 11 amino acids long. Trimming shortened V by 0 bases and J by 7 bases, and 7 bases separated the two germline ends. Germline V CDR1 and CDR2: SQVTM, ANQGSEA. The CDR3 sequence is CSVEERGEQYF. DNA of the CDR3: TGCAGCGTTGAAGAGAGGGGAGAGCAGTACTTC.

This clonotype has ten or more counts. The chain is built from TRBV12-3 or TRBV12-4 and TRBJ2-5; TRBD1 aligns across 10 bases. V dropped 5 bases and J dropped 4; count of bases not matched to a gene: 10. The CDR3 extends over 16 amino acids. Here the CDR3 reads CASSLFSGTGVETQYF. The DNA for the CDR3 is TGTGCCAGCAGTCTCTTCTCCGGGACAGGGGTAGAGACCCAGTACTTC.

In regard to this clonotype: It may be a read error: a sequence one base away is much more abundant. Without the conserved terminal phenylalanine or tryptophan, this CDR3 likely stems from a read error. The V and J genes are TRBV5-1 and TRBJ1-2, with 11 nucleotides matching TRBD1. CDR3 length equals 15 residues. Germline lookup yields CDR1 SGHRS and CDR2 YFSETQ. V dropped 3 bases and J dropped 0; count of bases not matched to a gene: 1. CDR3 bases: TGCGCCAGCAGCTGGGGACAGGGGGCTAACTATGGCTACACCTGC. It encodes CASSWGQGANYGYTC.

The table lists this clonotype with a few counts. The chain uses TRBV5-1 and TRBJ2-3, with 8 bases matching TRBD2. Germline CDR1 reads SGHRS; CDR2 reads YFSETQ. The V gene end was trimmed by 0 bases and the J gene end by 5 bases; junction bases not matched to a gene: 8. The CDR3 has 16 residues. The CDR3: CASSLASSGGLDTQYF. The CDR3 region has the DNA TGCGCCAGCAGCTTGGCCTCGAGCGGGGGATTAGATACGCAGTATTTT.

Details on this clonotype: An end of the junction differs from the germline gene, which may be a read error. J is TRBJ2-1 and V is TRBV7-6, with 14 bases fitting TRBD2. The germline V gene has CDR1 SGHVS and CDR2 FNYEAQ. The CDR3 has 15 amino acids. The CDR3 protein is CAISLSTSGGGEQFF. The CDR3 DNA sequence: TGTGCCATCAGCTTATCGACTAGCGGGGGGGGGGAGCAGTTCTTC.

The chain couples TRBV5-1 to TRBJ2-1, with a tentative D call TRBD1 (5 bases). This CDR3 comprises 15 residues. Trimming pared 1 base from V and 10 bases from J, leaving 18 bases between. Germline V gene data show CDR1 as SGHRS and CDR2 as YFSETQ. CDR3 DNA sequence: TGCGCCAGCAGCTTGCGCCAGGGCCATATTGAGGAGCAGTTCTTC. It specifies CASSLRQGHIEEQFF.

A word on this clonotype: A read error may explain this, as a much larger clone is one base away. This chain uses TRBV20-1 with TRBJ2-1; 8 bases line up with TRBD2. This CDR3 has 12 residues. Germline V gene sequence: CDR1 DFQATT, CDR2 SNEGSKA (reference sequence). Trimming removed 4 bases from V and 5 bases from J; junction bases left unmatched: 1. The CDR3 bases are TGCAGTGCTACACTAGCGGACAATGAGCAGTTCTTC. Residues: CSATLADNEQFF.

The chain combines TRBV29-1 with TRBJ1-2; D possibly corresponds to TRBD1 (6 bases). Germline V gene lookup returns CDR1 SQVTM and CDR2 ANQGSEA. The CDR3 runs 14 residues. V was clipped by 5 bases and J by 8 bases, with 21 bases between them. CDR3 sequence (DNA): TGCAGCGTTCCCAATCGACAGGCAAGCTTCGGCTACACCTTC. Translating gives CSVPNRQASFGYTF. Combining the CDR3 with reference TRBV29-1 and TRBJ1-2 gives the whole variable domain SAVISQKPSRDICQRGTSLTIQCQVDSQVTMMFWYRQQPGQSLTLIATANQGSEATYESGFVIDKFPISRPNLTFSTLTVSNMSPEDSSIYLCSVPNRQASFGYTFGSGTRLTVV.

This clonotype occurred many times. This chain uses TRBV6-1 with TRBJ2-3; D uncertain. V was trimmed by 6 bases and J by 6 bases, leaving 28 bases between them. Germline-derived CDR1 and CDR2 are MNHNS and SASEGT. This CDR3 comprises 18 residues. Here the CDR3 reads CASSKKRLKGSRVDTQYF. CDR3 in DNA: TGTGCCAGCAGCAAAAAACGACTGAAGGGTTCAAGAGTGGATACGCAGTATTTT.

The chain couples TRBV20-1 to TRBJ2-7, with D possibly being TRBD2 (6 bases). This CDR3 is built from 14 residues. Trimming left V 3 bases short and J 3 bases short, with 15 bases between. Per germline, CDR1 DFQATT and CDR2 SNEGSKA (reference sequence). The CDR3 region has the DNA TGCAGTGCTAGGGGGAGGAGGGACCTCTACGAGCAGTACTTC. As protein: CSARGRRDLYEQYF.

This clonotype was detected only once. The genes are TRBV7-9 and TRBJ1-1; D may be TRBD1 (6 bases). The V end lost 5 bases, the J end lost 10 bases, and 11 bases lay between the germline ends. Germline V lookup: CDR1 SEHNR, CDR2 FQNEAQ (reference sequence). The CDR3 extends over 11 amino acids. The CDR3, as DNA: TGTGCCAGCAGCGCAGGGGCGGGAGCTTTCTTT. Its translation: CASSAGAGAFF.

This clonotype was seen at least ten times. The gene calls are TRBV20-1 and TRBJ1-4; maybe TRBD1 (6 bases). Germline V gene data show CDR1 as DFQATT and CDR2 as SNEGSKA (reference sequence). V was pared by 1 base and J by 4 bases, with 13 bases between. The CDR3 is 15 amino acids. CDR3 residues: CSARVPGGRNEKLFF. In DNA form, the CDR3 reads TGCAGTGCTAGAGTCCCTGGGGGCCGTAATGAAAAACTGTTTTTT.

The CDR3 DNA sequence: TGTGCCAGCAGTTCGGAGTATAATTCACCCCTCCACTTT. Translation: CASSSEYNSPLHF. The chain links TRBV7-9 to TRBJ1-6, with unresolved D. Germline CDR1 and CDR2: SEHNR and FQNEAQ (reference sequence). This CDR3 has 13 amino acids. With 6 bases removed from V and 4 bases from J, the gap between germline ends came to 7 bases.